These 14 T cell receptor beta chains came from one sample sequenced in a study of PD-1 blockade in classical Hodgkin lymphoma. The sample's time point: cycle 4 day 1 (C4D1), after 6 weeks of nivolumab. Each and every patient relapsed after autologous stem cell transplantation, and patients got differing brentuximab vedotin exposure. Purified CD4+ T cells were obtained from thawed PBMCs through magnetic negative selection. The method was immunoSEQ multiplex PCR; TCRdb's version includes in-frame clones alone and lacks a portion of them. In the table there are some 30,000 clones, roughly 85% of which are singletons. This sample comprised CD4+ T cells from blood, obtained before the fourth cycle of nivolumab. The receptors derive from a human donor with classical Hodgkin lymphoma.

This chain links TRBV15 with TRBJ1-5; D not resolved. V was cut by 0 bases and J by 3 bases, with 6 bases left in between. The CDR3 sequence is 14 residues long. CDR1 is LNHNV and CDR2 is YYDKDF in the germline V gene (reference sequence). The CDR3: CATSREYHNQPQHF. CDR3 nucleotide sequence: TGTGCCACCAGCAGAGAATACCACAATCAGCCCCAGCATTTT.

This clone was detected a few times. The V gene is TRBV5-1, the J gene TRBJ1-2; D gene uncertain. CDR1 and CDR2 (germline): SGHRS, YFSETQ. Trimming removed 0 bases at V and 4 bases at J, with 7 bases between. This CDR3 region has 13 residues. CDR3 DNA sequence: TGCGCCAGCAGCTTGGCCGACCGCTATGGCTACACCTTC. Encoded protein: CASSLADRYGYTF.

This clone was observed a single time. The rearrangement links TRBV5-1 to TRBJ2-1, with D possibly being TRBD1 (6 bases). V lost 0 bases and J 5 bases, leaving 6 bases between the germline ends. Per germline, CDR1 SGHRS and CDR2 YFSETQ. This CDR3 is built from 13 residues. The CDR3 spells CASSLGQDNEQFF. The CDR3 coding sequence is TGCGCCAGCAGCTTGGGACAGGACAATGAGCAGTTCTTC.

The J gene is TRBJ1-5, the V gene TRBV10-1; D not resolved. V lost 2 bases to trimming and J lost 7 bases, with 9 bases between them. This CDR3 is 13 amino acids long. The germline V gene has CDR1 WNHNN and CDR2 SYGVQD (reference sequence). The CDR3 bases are TGCGCCAGCAGTGAGAATGGGCACCAGCCCCAGCATTTT. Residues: CASSENGHQPQHF.

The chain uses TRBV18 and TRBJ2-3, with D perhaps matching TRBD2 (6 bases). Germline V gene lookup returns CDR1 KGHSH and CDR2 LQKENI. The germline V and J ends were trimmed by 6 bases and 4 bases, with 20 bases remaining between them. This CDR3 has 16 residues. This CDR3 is CASSLNTGAGSDTQYF. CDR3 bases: TGTGCCAGCTCTCTTAACACCGGAGCGGGCTCAGATACGCAGTATTTT. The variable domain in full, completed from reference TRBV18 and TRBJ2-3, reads NAGVMQNPRHLVRRRGQEARLRCSPMKGHSHVYWYRQLPEEGLKFMVYLQKENIIDESGMPKERFSAEFPKEGPSILRIQQVVRGDSAAYFCASSLNTGAGSDTQYFGPGTRLTVL.

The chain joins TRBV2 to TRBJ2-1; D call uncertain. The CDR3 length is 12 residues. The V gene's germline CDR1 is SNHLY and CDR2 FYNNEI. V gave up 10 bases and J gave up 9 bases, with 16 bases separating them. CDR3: CATKVEQTEQFF. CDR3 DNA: TGTGCCACCAAGGTAGAACAGACTGAGCAGTTCTTC.

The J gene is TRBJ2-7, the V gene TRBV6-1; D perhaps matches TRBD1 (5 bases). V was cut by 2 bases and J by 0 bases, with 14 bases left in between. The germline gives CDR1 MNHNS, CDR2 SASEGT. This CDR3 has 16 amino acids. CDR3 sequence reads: CASSELGSRGSYEQYF. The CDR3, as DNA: TGTGCCAGCAGTGAATTAGGGTCAAGGGGCTCCTACGAGCAGTACTTC.

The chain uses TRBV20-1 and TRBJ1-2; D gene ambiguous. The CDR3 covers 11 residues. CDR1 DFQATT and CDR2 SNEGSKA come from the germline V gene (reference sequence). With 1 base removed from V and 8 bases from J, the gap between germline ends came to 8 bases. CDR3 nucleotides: TGCAGTGCTAGAGCCGTTTTAGGCTACACCTTC. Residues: CSARAVLGYTF.

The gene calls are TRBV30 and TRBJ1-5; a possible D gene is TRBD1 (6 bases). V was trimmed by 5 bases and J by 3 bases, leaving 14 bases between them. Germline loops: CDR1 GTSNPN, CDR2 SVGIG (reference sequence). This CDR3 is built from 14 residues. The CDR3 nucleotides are TGTGCCTGGGGAGCCGGGGGGCACAATCAGCCCCAGCATTTT. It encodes CAWGAGGHNQPQHF.

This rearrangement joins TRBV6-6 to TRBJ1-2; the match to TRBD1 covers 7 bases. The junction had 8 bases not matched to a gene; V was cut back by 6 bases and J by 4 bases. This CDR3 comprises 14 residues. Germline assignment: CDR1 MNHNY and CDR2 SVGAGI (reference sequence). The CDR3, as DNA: TGTGCCAGCAGCAGATCACAGGGGACCTATGGCTACACCTTC. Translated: CASSRSQGTYGYTF.

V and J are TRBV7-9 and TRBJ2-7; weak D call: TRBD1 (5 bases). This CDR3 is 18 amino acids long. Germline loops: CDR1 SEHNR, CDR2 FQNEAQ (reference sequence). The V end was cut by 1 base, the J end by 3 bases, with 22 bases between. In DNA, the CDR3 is TGTGCCAGCAGCTTAGTCCCCACAGGTTCAATTACTGGCTACGAGCAGTACTTC. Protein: CASSLVPTGSITGYEQYF.

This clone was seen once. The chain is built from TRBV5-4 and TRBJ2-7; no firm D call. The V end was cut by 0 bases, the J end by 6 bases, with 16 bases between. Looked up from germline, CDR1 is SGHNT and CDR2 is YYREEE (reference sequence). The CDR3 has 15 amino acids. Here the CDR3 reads CASSLDSFESGEQYF. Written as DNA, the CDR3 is TGTGCCAGCAGCTTGGACAGTTTTGAGTCGGGCGAGCAGTACTTC.

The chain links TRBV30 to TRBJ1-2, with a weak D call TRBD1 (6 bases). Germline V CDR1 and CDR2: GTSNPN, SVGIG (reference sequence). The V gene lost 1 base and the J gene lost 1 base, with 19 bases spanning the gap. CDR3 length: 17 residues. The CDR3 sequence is CAWSDIPSWTDNYGYTF. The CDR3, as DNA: TGTGCCTGGAGTGACATTCCTTCTTGGACAGATAACTATGGCTACACCTTC.

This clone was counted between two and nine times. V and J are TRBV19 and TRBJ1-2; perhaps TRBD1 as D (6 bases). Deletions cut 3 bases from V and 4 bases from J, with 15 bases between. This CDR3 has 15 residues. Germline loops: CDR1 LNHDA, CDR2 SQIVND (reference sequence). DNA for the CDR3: TGTGCCAGTAGTATGAGCACCAGGGGCGTCTATGGCTACACCTTC. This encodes CASSMSTRGVYGYTF.